What follows are 6 T cell receptor beta chains derived from one specimen sequenced in a study of blood T cell repertoires in COVID-19. TCRdb's copy holds only in-frame clones and misses some; the assay was immunoSEQ multiplex PCR. The sample consists of roughly 250,000 clones, more than 75% of them appearing once. The sequenced material came from PBMCs or T cells enriched from blood (not recorded which). These receptors were taken from a woman aged 50 to 60 who had recovered from COVID-19.

This chain joins TRBV5-4 and TRBJ1-4; the match to TRBD1 covers 7 bases. J was trimmed by 8 bases and V by 4 bases; bases with no gene match: 8. CDR1 is SGHNT and CDR2 is YYREEE in the germline V gene (reference sequence). The CDR3 loop spans 14 amino acids. The CDR3 spells CASSLGTAREKLFF. In nucleotides, the CDR3 is TGTGCCAGCAGCCTAGGGACAGCCCGGGAAAAACTGTTTTTT.

V is TRBV9 and J is TRBJ2-3; 7 positions match TRBD2. This CDR3 spans 15 amino acids. V shed 0 bases and J 2 bases; nucleotides not matched to a gene: 3. The germline gives CDR1 SGDLS, CDR2 YYNGEE. The CDR3 sequence: CASSVGLAATDTQYF. The CDR3 region has the DNA TGTGCCAGCAGCGTAGGCCTAGCGGCCACAGATACGCAGTATTTT.

V and J are TRBV13 and TRBJ2-7, with D possibly TRBD1 on 5 matching bases. CDR1 and CDR2 (germline): PRHDT, FYEKMQ (reference sequence). V lost 8 bases and J lost 3, with 17 bases in between. The CDR3 loop spans 14 amino acids. The CDR3 DNA follows: TGTGCCAGCGGGGTAGGCAGGGCCAACTACGAGCAGTACTTC. The encoded protein is CASGVGRANYEQYF.

V usage is TRBV18 and J usage is TRBJ2-7, with D perhaps matching TRBD1 (5 bases). Germline V gene sequence: CDR1 KGHSH, CDR2 LQKENI. CDR3 length: 14 residues. V lost 5 bases, J lost 3 bases, and 14 bases lay in between. The CDR3 DNA sequence: TGTGCCAGCTCAAGGGGTGCTCCTCACTACGAGCAGTACTTC. The encoded protein is CASSRGAPHYEQYF.

The chain combines TRBV19 with TRBJ1-2, with 8 positions matching TRBD1. Germline V lookup: CDR1 LNHDA, CDR2 SQIVND (reference sequence). This CDR3 is built from 13 residues. V shed 11 bases and J 10 bases; nucleotides not matched to a gene: 15. This CDR3 reads CAFPGGLQGVYTF. In DNA form, the CDR3 reads TGTGCCTTCCCAGGTGGGCTACAGGGGGTCTACACCTTC.

The table lists this clone with a count of one. This CDR3 is CAWSGTVHGYTF. The DNA of the CDR3 is TGTGCCTGGAGTGGGACTGTTCATGGCTACACCTTC. The gene calls are TRBV30 and TRBJ1-2; D is unclear. Germline CDR1 reads GTSNPN; CDR2 reads SVGIG (reference sequence). V was pared by 1 base and J by 6 bases, with 9 bases between. The CDR3 has 12 residues.